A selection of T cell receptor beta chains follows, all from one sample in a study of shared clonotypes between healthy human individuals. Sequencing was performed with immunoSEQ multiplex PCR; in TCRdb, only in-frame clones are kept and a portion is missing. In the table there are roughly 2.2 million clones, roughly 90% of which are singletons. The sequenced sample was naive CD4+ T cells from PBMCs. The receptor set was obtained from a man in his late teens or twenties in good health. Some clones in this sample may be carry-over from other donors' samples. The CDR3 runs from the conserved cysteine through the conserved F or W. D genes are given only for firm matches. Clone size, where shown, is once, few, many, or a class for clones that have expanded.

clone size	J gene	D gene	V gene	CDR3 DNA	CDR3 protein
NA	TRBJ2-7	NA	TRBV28	TGTGCCAGCAGACCCCCCGGTAACGAGCAGTACTTC	CASRPPGNEQYF
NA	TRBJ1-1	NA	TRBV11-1	TGTGCCAGCAGCTACCAGGGAGGGGGCACTGAAGCTTTCTTT	CASSYQGGGTEAFF
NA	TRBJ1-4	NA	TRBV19	TGTGCCAGTAGCCGGAGTCTCGGCGGCGAAAAACTGTTTTTT	CASSRSLGGEKLFF
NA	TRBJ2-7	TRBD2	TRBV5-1	TGCGCCAGCAGACCTTGGACTAGCGGCTCCTACGAGCAGTACTTC	CASRPWTSGSYEQYF
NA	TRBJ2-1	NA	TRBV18	TGTGCCAGCTCCCCCGGGCAGGGGCAGTTCGATGAGCAGTTCTTC	CASSPGQGQFDEQFF
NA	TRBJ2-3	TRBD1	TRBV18	TGTGCCAGCTCACCCTACGGACAGGGGACAGATACGCAGTATTTT	CASSPYGQGTDTQYF
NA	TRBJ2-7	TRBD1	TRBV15	TGTGCCACCAGGGGGTGGGGGACAGGGGACTACGAGCAGTACTTC	CATRGWGTGDYEQYF
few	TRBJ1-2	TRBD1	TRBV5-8	TGTGCCAGCAGCGGGGGACAGGGGATAATCTATGGCTACACCTTC	CASSGGQGIIYGYTF
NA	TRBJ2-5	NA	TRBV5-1	TGCGCCAGCGGCGGGACGCCGGGGGAGACCCAGTACTTC	CASGGTPGETQYF
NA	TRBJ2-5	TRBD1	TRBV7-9	TGTGCCAGCAGCCTGGGGGTAGACAGGGCCCAAGAGACCCAGTACTTC	CASSLGVDRAQETQYF
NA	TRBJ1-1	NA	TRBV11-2	TGTGCCAGCAGCTTTTTGGCAGGGTCGAACACTGAAGCTTTCTTT	CASSFLAGSNTEAFF
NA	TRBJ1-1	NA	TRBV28	TGTGCCAGCAACACCCCCAGTGGTACTGAAGCTTTCTTT	CASNTPSGTEAFF
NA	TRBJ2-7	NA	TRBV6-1	TGTGCCAGCAGTGAAGTTTCCGGGGCTGGAGAGCAGTACTTC	CASSEVSGAGEQYF
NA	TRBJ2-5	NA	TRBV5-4	TGTGCCAGCAACGGAGACAGCAGAGAGACCCAGTACTTC	CASNGDSRETQYF
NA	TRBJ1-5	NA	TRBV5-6	TGTGCCAGCAGCTTGGGCCGACTGACTGGGCCCCAGCATTTT	CASSLGRLTGPQHF
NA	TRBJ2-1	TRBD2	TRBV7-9	TGTGCCAGCAGCTTGGCTAGCGGGAGGCCAAATGAGCAGTTCTTC	CASSLASGRPNEQFF
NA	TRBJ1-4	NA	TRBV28	TGTGCCAGCAGTTTAGTAACATACCATGAAAAACTGTTTTTT	CASSLVTYHEKLFF
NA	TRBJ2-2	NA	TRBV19	TGTGCCAGTATTGCCAGCGGGAACACCGGGGAGCTGTTTTTT	CASIASGNTGELFF
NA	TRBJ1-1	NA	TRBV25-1	TGTGCCAGCAGTGACGAACAGGGTCGAGCGTGGAGCACTGAAGCTTTCTTT	CASSDEQGRAWSTEAFF
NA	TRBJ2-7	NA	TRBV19	TGTGCCAGTAGTAGAACCCAGGGCCCCTACGAGCAGTACTTC	CASSRTQGPYEQYF
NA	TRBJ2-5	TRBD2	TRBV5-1	TGCGCCAGCAGCACTGGTGGACTAGGAGAGACCCAGTACTTC	CASSTGGLGETQYF
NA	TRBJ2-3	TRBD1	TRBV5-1	TGCGCCAGCTCCCGAAATCGTTGGGGACAGGCCGAGAATACGCAGTATTTT	CASSRNRWGQAENTQYF
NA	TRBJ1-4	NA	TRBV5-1	TGCGCCAGCAGCTTTTCTCAGGGTTTAGCTAATGAAAAACTGTTTTTT	CASSFSQGLANEKLFF
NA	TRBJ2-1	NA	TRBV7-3	TGTGCCAGCAGCCCTCAGAACAATGAGCAGTTCTTC	CASSPQNNEQFF
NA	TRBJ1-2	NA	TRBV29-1	TGCAGCGTTGGGGACGGCGACTATGGCTACACCTTC	CSVGDGDYGYTF
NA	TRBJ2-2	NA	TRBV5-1	TGCGCCAGCAGCACCGATTTCACCGGGGAGCTGTTTTTT	CASSTDFTGELFF
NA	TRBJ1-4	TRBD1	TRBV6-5	TGTGCCAGCAGTTTTACCTACAGGGGAGAGTACGAAAAACTGTTTTTT	CASSFTYRGEYEKLFF
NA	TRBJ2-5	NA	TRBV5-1	TGCGCCAGCAGCCCACCGGGGCTACAAGAGACCCAGTACTTC	CASSPPGLQETQYF
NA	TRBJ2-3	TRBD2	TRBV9	TGTGCCAGCAGCCCGACTCCGGGACTAGCGGGAAACACAGATACGCAGTATTTT	CASSPTPGLAGNTDTQYF
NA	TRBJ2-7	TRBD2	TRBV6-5	TGTGCCAGCAGTCAGTATAGCGGGAGTAGCTACGAGCAGTACTTC	CASSQYSGSSYEQYF